The rows below give T cell receptor beta chains drawn from one sample of a study of T cells in Graves' hyperthyroidism and ophthalmopathy. TCRdb analysed the multiplex PCR reads with MiXCR anew, one entry per CDR3 protein. This table has hundreds of thousands of distinct CDR3 sequences, about 15% appearing once. Sequencing used blood. Source of these receptors: a young woman with Graves' ophthalmopathy. The CDR3 runs from the conserved cysteine through the conserved F or W. The order of the fields is J gene, V gene, CDR3 protein.

TRBJ2-7,TRBV5-1,CASSLNPYEQYF
TRBJ1-1,TRBV18,CASSPPGRGRYTEAFF
TRBJ1-1,TRBV10-2,CAGSEVQSDTEAFF
TRBJ2-7,TRBV20-1,CSARGLGQPISYEQYF
TRBJ2-3,TRBV27,CASSLGTGGTTDTQYF
TRBJ2-2,TRBV7-7,CASSLGRLTGGTGELFF
TRBJ1-6,TRBV9,CASSGDATPSQGPLHF
TRBJ2-7,TRBV7-3,CASSFGPDASYEQYF
TRBJ2-7,TRBV11-2,CASSLARGGINSYEQYF
TRBJ2-5,TRBV30,CAWSTGRRAETQYF
TRBJ2-2,TRBV29-1,CSVQGAETGELFF
TRBJ2-5,TRBV28,CASSAGRETQYF
TRBJ1-1,TRBV7-6,CASSLQQGPNTEAFF
TRBJ2-7,TRBV15,CATSRGTGYEQYF
TRBJ1-2,TRBV2,CASTGPYYGYTF
TRBJ2-1,TRBV18,CASHSPGTSGRTHEQFF
TRBJ2-1,TRBV29-1,CSVELRGGVWNEQFF
TRBJ2-3,TRBV5-1,CASSFQGGRDTQYF
TRBJ2-1,TRBV6-2/TRBV6-3,CASWAGEYNEQFF
TRBJ1-5,TRBV24-1,CATQGGGNQPQHF